This T cell receptor (beta chain) was recorded in a study of neurological immune-mediated disorders. At the level of the study: The multiple sclerosis group of some 34 included 31 relapsing-remitting and 3 secondary progressive patients.

With 10-nucleotide random UMIs, 5'RACE was used to make the cDNA. Over 200 million TCR-beta sequences (from 15-18 subjects) were yielded by each sequencing run. One entry per CDR3 protein, called by TCRdb with MiXCR from the 5' RACE reads. Here the sample spans 50,000 to 65,000 distinct CDR3 sequences, 3.6% being singletons. Germline CDR1 DFQATT, CDR2 SNEGSKA (reference sequence). This CDR3 has 17 residues. The V end was cut by 4 bases, the J end by 1 base, with 20 bases between. PBMCs stored at -80 C, 2 million in total, were the source of the unsorted libraries. In this sample, this clonotype turned up many times.

The gene calls are TRBV20-1 and TRBJ1-3, with D maybe TRBD1 (6 bases). The sequence derives from a man aged 30 to 39 with multiple sclerosis. The sample was PBMCs. The CDR3 sequence is CSATPGTRTGSGNTIYF. CDR3 bases: TGCAGTGCTACCCCCGGGACACGGACGGGGTCTGGAAACACCATATATTTT.